Below are 22 T cell receptor beta chains sequenced from a single sample in a study of radiation and T cells in renal cell carcinoma. Time point noted: blood 2 weeks post-SBRT. Treatment specified: 15 Gy SBRT to primary tumor, nephrectomy 4 weeks later. Generated by immunoSEQ multiplex PCR, the TCRdb table keeps only in-frame clones and is missing some. This sample has 95,000 to 150,000 clones; around 81% occur once, and the top ten carry under 6.5%. Sample: blood, taken from a patient whose treatment included radiotherapy and nephrectomy. These receptors were taken from a man aged 45-60 years with renal cell carcinoma.

This clone was detected a few times. This chain joins TRBV5-5 and TRBJ1-6; a weak D match, TRBD1 (6 bases). The CDR3 covers 15 residues. Deletions cut 4 bases from V and 9 bases from J, with 17 bases between. Germline CDR1 SGHKS, CDR2 YYEKEE (reference sequence). CDR3 nucleotide sequence: TGTGCCAGCAGCCCTTTTGTGGGGGGCCTTTCACCCCTCCACTTT. As protein: CASSPFVGGLSPLHF.

This chain connects TRBV10-3 to TRBJ1-1, with no clear D. The V gene's germline CDR1 is ENHRY and CDR2 SYGVKD. The V end was cut by 2 bases, the J end by 6 bases, with 10 bases between. CDR3 length: 13 residues. CDR3 amino acids: CAISEGSLPEAFF. In DNA, the CDR3 is TGTGCCATCAGTGAGGGAAGTCTCCCTGAAGCTTTCTTT.

The rearrangement uses TRBV6-1 and TRBJ2-5; possible D gene TRBD1, 5 bases. Per germline, CDR1 MNHNS and CDR2 SASEGT. The CDR3 extends over 14 amino acids. With 0 bases removed from V and 3 bases from J, the gap between germline ends came to 8 bases. The CDR3 loop is CASSEAATEETQYF. CDR3 nucleotide sequence: TGTGCCAGCAGTGAAGCAGCGACAGAAGAGACCCAGTACTTC.

The rearrangement links TRBV9 to TRBJ2-3; either TRBD1 or TRBD2 may supply D (6 bases each). This CDR3 is 16 amino acids long. V lost 4 bases to trimming and J lost 0 bases, with 15 bases between them. The germline V gene encodes CDR1 SGDLS and CDR2 YYNGEE. DNA for the CDR3: TGTGCCAGCAGCCCACGGGGGCCTACTAGCACAGATACGCAGTATTTT. Translation gives CASSPRGPTSTDTQYF.

V and J are TRBV2 and TRBJ1-2; D perhaps matches TRBD1 (6 bases). Trimming left V 7 bases short and J 5 bases short, with 17 bases between. The germline CDR1 and CDR2 sequences are SNHLY and FYNNEI. This CDR3 region has 14 residues. CDR3 amino acids: CASKLTGWKYGYTF. CDR3 coding DNA: TGTGCCAGCAAGCTAACAGGGTGGAAATATGGCTACACCTTC.

The chain employs TRBV1 and TRBJ1-5. TRBV1 is listed as a pseudogene. The CDR3 extends over 12 amino acids. In nucleotides, the CDR3 is TGCACCAGCAGGATCACTAATCAGCCCCAGCATTTT. This encodes CTSRITNQPQHF.

The chain couples TRBV7-9 to TRBJ2-5; 11 bases match TRBD2. The CDR3 runs to 16 residues. Germline CDR1 SEHNR, CDR2 FQNEAQ (reference sequence). Trimming took 3 bases from V and 2 from J; bases not matched to a gene: 5. This CDR3 is CASSFGLAGSQETQYF. CDR3 in DNA: TGTGCCAGCAGCTTCGGACTAGCGGGCTCTCAAGAGACCCAGTACTTC.

At least ten counts were recorded for this clone. The chain is built from TRBV27 and TRBJ1-1, with TRBD1 identical over 8 bases. Germline values: CDR1 MNHEY, CDR2 SMNVEV (reference sequence). CDR3 length: 15 amino acids. J gave up 4 bases and V 2 bases, and 6 bases lay outside the gene matches. The CDR3: CASSLMGQATTEAFF. CDR3 sequence (DNA): TGTGCCAGCAGTTTAATGGGACAGGCTACCACTGAAGCTTTCTTT.

The chain has TRBV5-1 and TRBJ2-2; 7 positions agree with TRBD2. The CDR3 loop spans 16 amino acids. CDR1 is SGHRS and CDR2 is YFSETQ in the germline V gene. V lost 5 bases and J lost 0; bases outside the gene matches: 7. CDR3 protein: CASRGSSGANTGELFF. As DNA, the CDR3 is TGCGCCAGCAGAGGGTCTAGCGGCGCGAACACCGGGGAGCTGTTTTTT.

The chain joins TRBV9 to TRBJ2-1; 9 nucleotides line up with TRBD2. V shed 4 bases and J 5 bases; nucleotides not matched to a gene: 4. Germline V gene data show CDR1 as SGDLS and CDR2 as YYNGEE. This CDR3 is built from 14 residues. The CDR3 region is CASSPGLANNEQFF. Here the CDR3 DNA reads TGTGCCAGCAGCCCGGGACTAGCCAACAATGAGCAGTTCTTC.

The chain is built from TRBV10-1 and TRBJ2-1; D is undetermined. Deletions cut 2 bases from V and 1 base from J, with 3 bases between. The CDR3 totals 13 residues. Germline V lookup: CDR1 WNHNN, CDR2 SYGVQD (reference sequence). CDR3 region: CASSEDSYNEQFF. In DNA form, the CDR3 reads TGCGCCAGCAGTGAGGATTCCTACAATGAGCAGTTCTTC.

The gene calls are TRBV6-1 and TRBJ2-2, with unresolved D. Germline-derived CDR1 and CDR2 are MNHNS and SASEGT. Deletions cut 1 base from V and 8 bases from J, with 8 bases between. The CDR3 extends over 13 amino acids. CDR3 in DNA: TGTGCCAGCAGTGAAGTCATGGAAGGGGAGCTGTTTTTT. Translation: CASSEVMEGELFF.

V is TRBV4-1 and J is TRBJ1-2, with TRBD1 identical over 7 bases. Trimming removed 4 bases from V and 4 bases from J; junction bases left unmatched: 9. Germline V lookup: CDR1 MGHRA, CDR2 YSYEKL. CDR3 length: 15 amino acids. CDR3 sequence: CASSLGTDHPYGYTF. The CDR3 DNA follows: TGCGCCAGCAGCCTTGGGACAGACCACCCCTATGGCTACACCTTC.

The gene calls are TRBV5-4 and TRBJ1-1; no firm D call. CDR1 and CDR2 from the germline V gene are SGHNT and YYREEE (reference sequence). The CDR3 is 15 amino acids. The V and J ends lost 0 bases and 0 bases respectively, with 9 bases between them. As DNA, the CDR3 is TGTGCCAGCAGCTTGGATATGACCATGAACACTGAAGCTTTCTTT. This translates into CASSLDMTMNTEAFF. Filled out from reference TRBV5-4 and TRBJ1-1, the complete variable domain reads ETGVTQSPTHLIKTRGQQVTLRCSSQSGHNTVSWYQQALGQGPQFIFQYYREEENGRGNFPPRFSGLQFPNYSSELNVNALELDDSALYLCASSLDMTMNTEAFFGQGTRLTVV.

The chain is built from TRBV11-2 and TRBJ1-2; 8 nucleotides align to TRBD1. After removal of 2 bases from V and 8 bases from J, the junction contained 7 bases not matched to a gene. This CDR3 has 14 residues. CDR1 is SGHAT, CDR2 FQNNGV, per germline. In nucleotides, the CDR3 is TGTGCCAGCAGCTTATACCAGGGGGCGTCGGGCTACACCTTC. Protein sequence: CASSLYQGASGYTF.

Comment on this clone: This sample also contains other DNA sequences that code for the same CDR3. The chain carries TRBV20-1 and TRBJ2-7, with D hard to call. Germline-derived CDR1 and CDR2 are DFQATT and SNEGSKA (reference sequence). There are 11 residues in the CDR3. V lost 3 bases and J lost 3, with 6 bases in between. The CDR3 sequence: CSASGSYEQYF. The CDR3 DNA is TGCAGTGCTAGTGGCAGCTACGAGCAGTACTTC.

The V and J genes are TRBV5-1 and TRBJ2-3; TRBD2 might be the D (5 bases). The CDR3 length is 14 residues. The V gene's germline CDR1 is SGHRS and CDR2 YFSETQ. V was pared by 0 bases and J by 5 bases, with 10 bases between. The CDR3 reads CASSLESGVDTQYF. CDR3 sequence (DNA): TGCGCCAGCAGCTTGGAATCCGGGGTAGATACGCAGTATTTT.

The chain carries TRBV18 and TRBJ1-1; D is ambiguous. Per the germline V gene, CDR1 is KGHSH and CDR2 is LQKENI. The CDR3 totals 14 residues. V shed 1 base and J shed 5 bases, with 11 bases lying between them. CDR3 bases: TGTGCCAGCTCACCACTGTCCCTGCTGACTGAAGCTTTCTTT. Translation gives CASSPLSLLTEAFF.

The V and J genes are TRBV7-2 and TRBJ1-2; D unresolved. The CDR3 length is 11 residues. The ends were cut back, 1 base at V and 13 bases at J, with 10 bases in the middle. The germline V gene encodes CDR1 SGHTA and CDR2 FQGNSA. CDR3 in amino acids: CASSLESNCTF. The DNA for the CDR3 is TGTGCCAGCAGCTTAGAATCCAATTGCACCTTC.

The chain has TRBV5-5 and TRBJ1-5; D ambiguous. Trimming removed 0 bases from V and 3 bases from J, with 16 bases in between. The CDR3 is 17 residues long. CDR1 is SGHKS, CDR2 YYEKEE, per germline (reference sequence). The CDR3: CASSLETQSQLNQPQHF. The CDR3 nucleotides are TGTGCCAGCAGCTTGGAGACCCAAAGTCAGCTCAATCAGCCCCAGCATTTT.

This clone was recorded only once. The chain recombines TRBV9 with TRBJ2-3; 12 bases align to TRBD2. CDR3 length equals 14 residues. V dropped 7 bases and J dropped 0; count of bases not matched to a gene: 0. From germline, CDR1 is SGDLS and CDR2 YYNGEE. The CDR3 here is CASGLAGSTDTQYF. DNA for the CDR3: TGTGCCAGCGGACTAGCGGGGAGCACAGATACGCAGTATTTT.

The chain couples TRBV10-3 to TRBJ1-2; the D is unclear. CDR3 length: 15 amino acids. Germline values: CDR1 ENHRY, CDR2 SYGVKD. V gave up 0 bases and J gave up 10 bases, with 18 bases separating them. The CDR3 nucleotides are TGTGCCATCAGTGAGTCAGCCGGAACAATCCCTCTCTACACCTTC. The encoded protein is CAISESAGTIPLYTF.